The rows below give T cell receptor beta chains drawn from one sample of a study of Ad26.COV2.S vaccination and SARS-CoV-2 variants. TCRdb's table, derived via immunoSEQ multiplex PCR, lists solely in-frame clones and lacks some. The repertoire has approximately 500,000 clones, 87% of them found once; the top ten carry around 13%. The sequenced sample was peripheral blood, obtained in a trial of Ad26.COV2.S vaccine versus placebo. Receptors originate from a person aged 18-65 years who received the Ad26.COV2.S COVID-19 vaccine or a placebo. Each CDR3 is given with its conserved first and last residue. Not all rows give a size; the values are once, few, many and, for expanded clones, a class.

v_gene | abundance | CDR3aa
TRBV18 | . | CASSPGLYNEQFF
TRBV6-2/TRBV6-3 | . | CASSNPGAIYGYTF
TRBV5-6 | . | CASSLGGTDNEQFF
TRBV7-3 | . | CASSSSGSPGFEQFF
TRBV6-4 | . | CASSWRQGSPEAFF
TRBV5-6 | . | CASRGSGRDTGELFF
TRBV20-1 | . | CSAPLAGVQYF
TRBV24-1 | few | CATSDSPLDKRELFF
TRBV10-3 | . | CAISTGEGVSAMETQYF
TRBV5-1 | . | CASSLSWGYEKLFF
TRBV7-9 | . | CASSLGGPSEQFF
TRBV20-1 | . | CSARAVPEAFF
TRBV5-6 | . | CASSSPTHADYSYEQYF
TRBV28 | . | CASSTDRGRGETQYF
TRBV7-2 | . | CASSSRSHSYNEQFF
TRBV6-6 | . | CASRSQYQETQYF
TRBV4-3 | . | CASSQDVGELFF
TRBV7-2 | . | CASSLVVLGTGELFF
TRBV28 | . | CASRYTGLAADTQYF
TRBV7-2 | . | CASSNRQDQPQHF
TRBV27 | . | CASSLGTVNTEAFF
TRBV28 | . | CASSGGLAGGYTQYF
TRBV5-4 | . | CASSLQQGAGEQYF
TRBV12-5 | . | CASGLEAGELFF
TRBV6-1 | . | CASSEDWIAGELFF
TRBV6-1 | . | CASSEAPREFQAFF
TRBV4-2 | . | CASSQSQAYEQYF
TRBV6-5 | . | CASNGREQYF
TRBV19 | . | CASSISRTWVTDTQYF
TRBV5-1 | . | CASSLEGLAGGRYEQYF
TRBV13 | . | CASGRTSRADTQYF
TRBV7-9 | . | CASSLVAGMNTGELFF